This T cell receptor (beta chain) was sequenced for a study of vaccination effects on CD4 cells after COVID-19. Notes on this clone: Its target is not known.

Sequencing used immunoSEQ multiplex PCR; TCRdb keeps in-frame clones, though not all of them. The repertoire holds some 68,000 clones, with 80% as singletons. In the ViraFEST assay, antigen-specific CD4+ clonotypes were identified by expansion after peptide-pool stimulation. CD4+ T cells were isolated after around 10 days of culture. People in the vaccine group had not been infected with SARS-CoV-2 before, and their nucleocapsid antibodies were negative. The V and J ends lost 2 bases and 4 bases respectively, with 6 bases between them. This CDR3 is built from 13 residues. Germline V gene data show CDR1 as KGHDR and CDR2 as SFDVKD.

Sequenced here: CD4+ T cells from PBMCs cultured with SARS-CoV-2 spike peptides, sampled before COVID-19 vaccination. This receptor was taken from a human donor who received a COVID-19 vaccine. The rearrangement uses TRBV24-1 and TRBJ2-3; D is uncertain. CDR3 in DNA: TGTGCCACCAGTGATTCCCCGCCAGATACGCAGTATTTT. Encoded protein: CATSDSPPDTQYF.